The 8 T cell receptor beta chains reported below all come from one sample, sequenced in a study of blood T cell repertoires in COVID-19. Libraries were prepared by immunoSEQ multiplex PCR; TCRdb keeps only in-frame clonotypes and omits some of them. The repertoire includes under 250,000 clones, approximately 83% of them detected once, and around 2% sits in the top ten. The sequenced sample was peripheral blood. These receptors were collected from a woman aged 55-70 years with acute or convalescent COVID-19.

The chain employs TRBV5-1 and TRBJ2-3, with D unclear. CDR3 size: 13 residues. V was cut by 0 bases and J by 6 bases, with 8 bases left in between. The germline CDR1 and CDR2 sequences are SGHRS and YFSETQ. CDR3 in amino acids: CASSLGGSDTQYF. DNA of the CDR3: TGCGCCAGCAGCTTGGGTGGCTCTGATACGCAGTATTTT.

This sequence joins TRBV6-2 or TRBV6-3 and TRBJ2-5; 7 bases are a match to TRBD1. Per the germline V gene, CDR1 is MNHEY and CDR2 is SVGEGT. This CDR3 region has 13 residues. The junction had 6 bases not matched to a gene; V was cut back by 2 bases and J by 9 bases. CDR3 in amino acids: CASSYIGDSPQYF. The CDR3 DNA reads as TGTGCCAGCAGTTACATCGGGGACAGCCCCCAGTACTTC.

V and J are TRBV7-2 and TRBJ2-2; D gene unclear. The germline V and J ends were trimmed by 4 bases and 0 bases, with 15 bases remaining between them. CDR1 is SGHTA, CDR2 FQGNSA, per germline. This CDR3 comprises 17 residues. This CDR3 reads CASSSQPRGSNTGELFF. The CDR3 DNA reads as TGTGCCAGCAGCTCCCAGCCCCGAGGATCGAACACCGGGGAGCTGTTTTTT.

The chain recombines TRBV7-9 with TRBJ1-2; no definite D call. The CDR3 consists of 12 residues. CDR1 SEHNR and CDR2 FQNEAQ come from the germline V gene (reference sequence). The V end was cut by 5 bases, the J end by 4 bases, with 8 bases between. DNA for the CDR3: TGTGCCAGCAGCCTCGGGGTCTATGGCTACACCTTC. Translating gives CASSLGVYGYTF.

The V call is TRBV12-3 or TRBV12-4, the J call TRBJ2-5; 8 bases are a match to TRBD2. The CDR3 sequence is 13 residues long. V lost 7 bases to trimming and J lost 2 bases; unmatched junction nucleotides: 3. The CDR3, as DNA: TGTGCCAGCACGTCGGGGGGGCAAGAGACCCAGTACTTC. This sequence encodes CASTSGGQETQYF.

This chain links TRBV7-8 with TRBJ1-4, with D uncertain. V lost 3 bases and J lost 7, with 12 bases in between. There are 14 residues in the CDR3. The germline gives CDR1 SGHVS, CDR2 FQNEAQ. This CDR3 reads CASSLNVAGEKLFF. The CDR3, as DNA: TGTGCCAGCAGCTTGAATGTCGCGGGTGAAAAACTGTTTTTT.

The J gene is TRBJ2-7, the V gene TRBV4-2; 11 bases line up with TRBD2. V shed 4 bases and J 2 bases; nucleotides not matched to a gene: 4. This CDR3 comprises 15 residues. Germline lookup yields CDR1 LGHNA and CDR2 YNFKEQ. The CDR3 sequence: CASSPRLAGTYEQYF. CDR3 in DNA: TGTGCCAGCAGCCCGAGACTAGCGGGGACCTACGAGCAGTACTTC.

J is TRBJ2-7 and V is TRBV5-1; the D gene is possibly TRBD2 (6 bases). V was cut by 2 bases and J by 2 bases, with 11 bases left in between. Germline V lookup: CDR1 SGHRS, CDR2 YFSETQ. The CDR3 length is 14 residues. CDR3 sequence reads: CASSFVGGPYEQYF. As DNA, the CDR3 is TGCGCCAGCAGCTTTGTCGGGGGACCCTACGAGCAGTACTTC. The full variable domain, rest sourced from reference TRBV5-1 and TRBJ2-7, is KAGVTQTPRYLIKTRGQQVTLSCSPISGHRSVSWYQQTPGQGLQFLFEYFSETQRNKGNFPGRFSGRQFSNSRSEMNVSTLELGDSALYLCASSFVGGPYEQYFGPGTRLTVT.